The present entry profiles one T cell receptor beta chain with its context. The entry originates in a study of CD8 T cells in Susac syndrome. In blood CD8+ and CD4+ T cells, TCR beta underwent sequencing. This CDR3 spans 15 amino acids. Trimming removed 4 bases from V and 5 bases from J, with 15 bases in between. Germline lookup yields CDR1 MNHEY and CDR2 SVGAGI. It was with random hexamers that roughly 0.45 to 1 ug RNA was reverse transcribed. With immunoSEQ multiplex PCR, TCR beta CDR3 was amplified across 54 Vbeta and 13 Jbeta. TCRdb reprocessed the immunoSEQ multiplex PCR reads via MiXCR and lists one record per CDR3 protein. This table holds roughly 120,000 distinct CDR3 sequences, roughly 94% found once.

Input material: CD4+ T cells from PBMCs. J is TRBJ1-5 and V is TRBV6-5, with D tentatively TRBD1 (6 bases). The clonotype originates from a human donor with multiple sclerosis. The CDR3 DNA sequence: TGTGCCAGCAGTTTGACAGGTATCCTCGATCAGCCCCAGCATTTT. Its protein is CASSLTGILDQPQHF.